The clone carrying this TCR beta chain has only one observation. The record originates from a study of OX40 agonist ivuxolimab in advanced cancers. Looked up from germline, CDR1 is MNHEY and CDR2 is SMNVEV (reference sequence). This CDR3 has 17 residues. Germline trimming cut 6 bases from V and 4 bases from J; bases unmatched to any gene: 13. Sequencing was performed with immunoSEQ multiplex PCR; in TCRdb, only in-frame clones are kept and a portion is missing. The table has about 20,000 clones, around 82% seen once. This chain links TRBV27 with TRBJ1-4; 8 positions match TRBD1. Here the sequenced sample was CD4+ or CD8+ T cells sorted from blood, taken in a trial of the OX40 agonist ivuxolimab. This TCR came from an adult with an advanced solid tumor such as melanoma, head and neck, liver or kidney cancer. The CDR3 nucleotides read TGTGCCAGCAGACCACCTCAGACAGGGGCCTATAATGAAAAACTGTTTTTT. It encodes CASRPPQTGAYNEKLFF.